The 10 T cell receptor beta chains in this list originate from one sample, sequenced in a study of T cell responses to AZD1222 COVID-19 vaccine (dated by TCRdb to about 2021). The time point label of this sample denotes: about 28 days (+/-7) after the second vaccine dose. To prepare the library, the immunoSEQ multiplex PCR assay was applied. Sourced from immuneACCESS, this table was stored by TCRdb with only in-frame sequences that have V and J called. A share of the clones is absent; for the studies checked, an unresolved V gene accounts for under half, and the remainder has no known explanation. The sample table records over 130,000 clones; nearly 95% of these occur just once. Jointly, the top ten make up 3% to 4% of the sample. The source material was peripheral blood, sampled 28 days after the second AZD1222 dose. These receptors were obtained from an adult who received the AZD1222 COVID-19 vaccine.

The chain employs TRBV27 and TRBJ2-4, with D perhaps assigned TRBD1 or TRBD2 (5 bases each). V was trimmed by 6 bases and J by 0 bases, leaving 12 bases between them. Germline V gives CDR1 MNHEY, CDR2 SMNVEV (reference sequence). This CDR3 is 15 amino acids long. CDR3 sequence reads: CASRGRLGAKNIQYF. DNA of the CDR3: TGTGCCAGCAGGGGACGCCTTGGAGCCAAAAACATTCAGTACTTC.

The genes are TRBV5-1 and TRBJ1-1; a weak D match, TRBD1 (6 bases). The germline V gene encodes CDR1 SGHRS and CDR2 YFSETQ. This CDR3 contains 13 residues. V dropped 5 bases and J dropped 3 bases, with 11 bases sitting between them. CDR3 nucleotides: TGCGCCAGCAGTAGACAGGCGGACACTGAAGCTTTCTTT. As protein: CASSRQADTEAFF.

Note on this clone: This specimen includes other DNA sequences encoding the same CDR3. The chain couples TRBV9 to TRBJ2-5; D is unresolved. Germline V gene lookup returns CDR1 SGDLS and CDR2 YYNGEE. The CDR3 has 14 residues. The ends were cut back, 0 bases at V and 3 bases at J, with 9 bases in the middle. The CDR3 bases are TGTGCCAGCAGCGTAGAAGGTCTTGAAGAGACCCAGTACTTC. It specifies CASSVEGLEETQYF.

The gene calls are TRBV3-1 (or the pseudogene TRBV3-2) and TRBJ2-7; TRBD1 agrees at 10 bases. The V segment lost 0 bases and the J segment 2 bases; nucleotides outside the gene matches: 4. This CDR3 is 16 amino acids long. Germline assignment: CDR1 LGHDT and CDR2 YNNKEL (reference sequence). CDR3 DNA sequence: TGTGCCAGCAGCCAAGAATTAGGGACAGGGGCCTACGAGCAGTACTTC. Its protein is CASSQELGTGAYEQYF.

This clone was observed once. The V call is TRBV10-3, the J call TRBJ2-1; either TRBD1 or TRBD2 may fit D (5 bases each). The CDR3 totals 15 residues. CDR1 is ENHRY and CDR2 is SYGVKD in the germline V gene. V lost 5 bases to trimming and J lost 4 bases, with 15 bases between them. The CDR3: CAISTGRESYNEQFF. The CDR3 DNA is TGTGCCATCAGTACGGGCAGGGAGAGTTACAATGAGCAGTTCTTC.

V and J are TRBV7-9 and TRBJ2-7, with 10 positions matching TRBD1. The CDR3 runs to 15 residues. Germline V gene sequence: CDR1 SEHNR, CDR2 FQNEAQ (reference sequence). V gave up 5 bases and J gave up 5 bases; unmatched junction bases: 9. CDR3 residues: CASSPPGQGFNEQYF. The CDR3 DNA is TGTGCCAGCAGCCCGCCGGGACAGGGGTTCAACGAGCAGTACTTC.

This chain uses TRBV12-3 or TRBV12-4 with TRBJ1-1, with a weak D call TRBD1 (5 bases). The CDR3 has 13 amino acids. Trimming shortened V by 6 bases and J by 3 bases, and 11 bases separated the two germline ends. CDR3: CASSSGGDTEAFF. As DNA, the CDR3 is TGTGCCAGCAGCTCTGGGGGTGACACTGAAGCTTTCTTT.

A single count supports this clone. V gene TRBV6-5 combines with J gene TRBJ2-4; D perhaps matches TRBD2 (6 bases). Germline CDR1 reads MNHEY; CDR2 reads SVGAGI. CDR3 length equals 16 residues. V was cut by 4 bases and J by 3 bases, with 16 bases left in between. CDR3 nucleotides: TGTGCCAGCAGTTCCCGGAGGGGTAGGGTCAAAAACATTCAGTACTTC. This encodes CASSSRRGRVKNIQYF.

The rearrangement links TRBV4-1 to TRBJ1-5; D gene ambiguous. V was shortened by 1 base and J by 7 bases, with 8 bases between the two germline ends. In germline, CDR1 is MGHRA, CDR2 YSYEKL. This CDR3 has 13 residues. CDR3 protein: CASSQVRGQPQHF. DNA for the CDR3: TGCGCCAGCAGCCAAGTCCGCGGGCAGCCCCAGCATTTT.

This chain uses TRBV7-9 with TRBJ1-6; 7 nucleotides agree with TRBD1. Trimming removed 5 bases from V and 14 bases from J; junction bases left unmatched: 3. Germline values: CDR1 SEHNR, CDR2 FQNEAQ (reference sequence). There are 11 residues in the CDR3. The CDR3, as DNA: TGTGCCAGCAGCAGGGGGCCGACCCTCCACTTT. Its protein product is CASSRGPTLHF.